The 19 T cell receptor beta chains in this list originate from one sample, sequenced in a study of identical twins. MiXCR was run by TCRdb on the 5' RACE reads, yielding one entry per CDR3 protein. In the table there are around 470,000 distinct CDR3 sequences, 14% of which are singletons. Another study also made use of these data, one on yellow fever vaccine responses in identical twins.

The source material was CD4+ T cells sorted from blood. The receptors were sampled from a woman aged 18-35 years in good health.

This clonotype came up a few times. The chain links TRBV15 to TRBJ2-7, with 9 positions matching TRBD2. Germline V gives CDR1 LNHNV, CDR2 YYDKDF (reference sequence). The ends lost 6 bases at V and 7 bases at J; junction bases unmatched: 7. The CDR3 is 13 residues long. The CDR3 here is CATRAGGRWEQYF. The DNA of the CDR3 is TGTGCCACCAGAGCGGGAGGAAGATGGGAGCAGTACTTC.

This clonotype was recorded at least ten times. The chain links TRBV7-9 to TRBJ2-7; possible D gene TRBD1, 5 bases. CDR1 is SEHNR and CDR2 is FQNEAQ in the germline V gene (reference sequence). This CDR3 is built from 13 residues. The V gene lost 6 bases and the J gene lost 5 bases, with 14 bases spanning the gap. CDR3 in amino acids: CASSFRVQNEQYF. CDR3 DNA: TGTGCCAGCAGTTTCAGGGTCCAGAACGAGCAGTACTTC.

The table lists this clonotype with a few counts. This rearrangement joins TRBV28 to TRBJ2-2, with 9 bases aligning to TRBD1. The V and J ends lost 4 bases and 2 bases, in that order; junction bases with no gene match: 11. CDR3 size: 18 residues. Germline CDR1 reads MDHEN; CDR2 reads SYDVKM. The CDR3 DNA sequence: TGTGCCAGCAGTTCCCTAGGACAGGGGATACTTAACACCGGGGAGCTGTTTTTT. Protein: CASSSLGQGILNTGELFF.

The chain combines TRBV18 with TRBJ2-1, with TRBD2 matching over 10 bases. The CDR3 is made up of 15 amino acids. The V segment lost 6 bases and the J segment 8 bases; nucleotides outside the gene matches: 10. Germline CDR1 reads KGHSH; CDR2 reads LQKENI. CDR3 coding DNA: TGTGCCAGCTCCATATCGGGACTAGCGTCTGATGAGCAGTTCTTC. It yields the protein CASSISGLASDEQFF.

Ten or more counts support this clonotype. The V gene is TRBV2, the J gene TRBJ2-7; TRBD1 matches 7 bases. Germline assignment: CDR1 SNHLY and CDR2 FYNNEI. The CDR3 sequence is 13 residues long. V lost 6 bases and J lost 4; bases outside the gene matches: 6. The CDR3 nucleotides are TGTGCCAGCAGCGAGACAGGGTTATACGAGCAGTACTTC. As protein: CASSETGLYEQYF. Drawing the rest from reference TRBV2 and TRBJ2-7, the complete variable domain is EPEVTQTPSHQVTQMGQEVILRCVPISNHLYFYWYRQILGQKVEFLVSFYNNEISEKSEIFDDQFSVERPDGSNFTLKIRSTKLEDSAMYFCASSETGLYEQYFGPGTRLTVT.

This clonotype was counted only a few times. The chain recombines TRBV6-2 or TRBV6-3 with TRBJ2-7; the D is unclear. CDR1 and CDR2 from the germline V gene are MNHEY and SVGEGT. The CDR3 consists of 14 residues. Trimming left V 2 bases short and J 2 bases short, with 10 bases between. The CDR3 reads CASSYKGGPYEQYF. In DNA form, the CDR3 reads TGTGCCAGCAGTTACAAAGGCGGTCCCTACGAGCAGTACTTC.

The sample holds many counts of this clonotype. The chain joins TRBV29-1 to TRBJ2-7; 8 nucleotides match TRBD1. Trimming removed 7 bases from V and 3 bases from J; junction bases left unmatched: 2. The CDR3 covers 11 residues. The germline V gene has CDR1 SQVTM and CDR2 ANQGSEA. CDR3 in DNA: TGCAGCGGAGGACAGGGCTACGAGCAGTACTTC. Translating gives CSGGQGYEQYF.

The chain uses TRBV3-1 and TRBJ2-3; D not certain. The CDR3 covers 13 residues. Germline values: CDR1 LGHDT, CDR2 YNNKEL (reference sequence). Trimming took off 5 bases at V and 4 bases at J, with 10 bases between the two ends. The DNA for the CDR3 is TGTGCCAGCAGCGTCCGAACCCCAGATACGCAGTATTTT. As protein: CASSVRTPDTQYF.

V and J are TRBV6-1 and TRBJ1-4; 9 positions match TRBD1. Germline values: CDR1 MNHNS, CDR2 SASEGT. CDR3 length: 15 residues. V dropped 7 bases and J dropped 7; count of bases not matched to a gene: 10. The CDR3 reads CASKDRGGTSEKLFF. The CDR3 nucleotides read TGTGCCAGCAAGGACAGGGGAGGGACGTCTGAAAAACTGTTTTTT.

This clonotype was seen more than once but under ten times. V usage is TRBV5-4 and J usage is TRBJ2-4, with a possible D match to TRBD2 (5 bases). The CDR3 consists of 15 residues. Trimming removed 4 bases from V and 7 bases from J, with 18 bases in between. Germline values: CDR1 SGHNT, CDR2 YYREEE (reference sequence). CDR3 coding DNA: TGTGCCAGCAGCGACCGAACGCGGGCATCGAACATTCAGTACTTC. Its translation: CASSDRTRASNIQYF.

This clonotype was found a few times. This chain joins TRBV7-2 and TRBJ2-7, with D unresolved. V was pared by 5 bases and J by 4 bases, with 18 bases between. The length of the CDR3 is 15 residues. CDR1 and CDR2 from the germline V gene are SGHTA and FQGNSA. Here the CDR3 DNA reads TGTGCCAGCAGCCCCGACGGACGAATCTTGTACGAGCAGTACTTC. Encoded protein: CASSPDGRILYEQYF.

The sample holds many counts of this clonotype. The rearrangement uses TRBV12-3 or TRBV12-4 and TRBJ1-2; D gene uncertain. V lost 3 bases to trimming and J lost 1 base, with 12 bases between them. The CDR3 has 15 amino acids. The CDR3 here is CASSFGGRNNYGYTF. CDR3 DNA sequence: TGTGCCAGCAGTTTCGGCGGCAGGAATAACTATGGCTACACCTTC.

The V call is TRBV3-1, the J call TRBJ2-5; perhaps TRBD2 as D (5 bases). The V gene's germline CDR1 is LGHDT and CDR2 YNNKEL (reference sequence). With 2 bases removed from V and 3 bases from J, the gap between germline ends came to 13 bases. The CDR3 spans 15 residues. CDR3 sequence reads: CASSQRGKVEETQYF. In DNA, the CDR3 is TGTGCCAGCAGCCAACGAGGGAAAGTAGAAGAGACCCAGTACTTC.

The chain joins TRBV2 to TRBJ2-2, with D unclear. Germline CDR1 is SNHLY and CDR2 is FYNNEI. V was cut by 4 bases and J by 13 bases, with 13 bases left in between. The CDR3 has 12 amino acids. This chain's CDR3 is CASSGSQLGLFF. The CDR3 nucleotides read TGTGCCAGCAGTGGTAGTCAATTGGGGCTGTTTTTT.

The rearrangement links TRBV20-1 to TRBJ2-5; D may be TRBD2 (5 bases). The ends were cut back, 4 bases at V and 4 bases at J, with 10 bases in the middle. The germline CDR1 and CDR2 sequences are DFQATT and SNEGSKA (reference sequence). The CDR3 spans 12 residues. The CDR3 DNA reads TGCAGTGCTACCTCCGGGGTAGAGACCCAGTACTTC. Encoded protein: CSATSGVETQYF.

J is TRBJ2-1 and V is TRBV30, with D unresolved. This CDR3 contains 13 residues. Per germline, CDR1 GTSNPN and CDR2 SVGIG (reference sequence). The ends were cut back, 0 bases at V and 6 bases at J, with 9 bases in the middle. The CDR3 protein is CAWSVSDFNEQFF. CDR3 nucleotides: TGTGCCTGGAGTGTTTCCGACTTCAATGAGCAGTTCTTC.

This clonotype has a count of ten or more. The DNA for the CDR3 is TGCAGCGTTCCCACAGGGAGTGGCTACACCTTC. Protein sequence: CSVPTGSGYTF. The V and J genes are TRBV29-1 and TRBJ1-2; maybe TRBD1 (6 bases). The length of the CDR3 is 11 residues. V was shortened by 5 bases and J by 7 bases, with 11 bases between the two germline ends. The germline V gene encodes CDR1 SQVTM and CDR2 ANQGSEA.

This clonotype has only one observation. This sequence joins TRBV2 and TRBJ2-1; D not certain. The V gene's germline CDR1 is SNHLY and CDR2 FYNNEI. This CDR3 has 13 residues. The germline V and J ends were trimmed by 1 base and 6 bases, with 7 bases remaining between them. The DNA for the CDR3 is TGTGCCAGCAGTGAAGTTGGAACCAATGAGCAGTTCTTC. It yields the protein CASSEVGTNEQFF.

Only a few counts were recorded for this clonotype. The chain carries TRBV30 and TRBJ1-2, with D maybe TRBD1 (6 bases). The CDR3 loop spans 11 amino acids. V dropped 8 bases and J dropped 2 bases, with 9 bases sitting between them. CDR1 and CDR2 from the germline V gene are GTSNPN and SVGIG (reference sequence). The CDR3 DNA reads TGTGCCAGGGACAAGAACTATGGCTACACCTTC. It codes for CARDKNYGYTF.